The 21 T cell receptor beta chains below come from one sample, sequenced in a study of T cells in Graves' hyperthyroidism and ophthalmopathy. RNA transcripts provided the source from which TCR beta CDR3 regions were amplified. HTBI primers were the set used in a first-round RT-PCR of the TCR CDR3. TCRdb passed the multiplex PCR reads through MiXCR, listing each CDR3 protein once. The sample lists around 100,000 distinct CDR3 sequences, around 50% occurring once. Sample: blood. These receptors were taken from a man aged 35 to 55 with Graves' hyperthyroidism.

This clonotype was seen once. The rearrangement links TRBV29-1 to TRBJ1-2; TRBD1 agrees at 8 bases. The J segment lost 6 bases and the V segment lost 7 bases, leaving 16 bases of the junction unmatched. The CDR3 is 15 amino acids. Looked up from germline, CDR1 is SQVTM and CDR2 is ANQGSEA. CDR3 nucleotide sequence: TGCAGCGAACCCCCGCCCGACAGGGGAGAGAATGGCTACACCTTC. This sequence encodes CSEPPPDRGENGYTF.

Many counts were recorded for this clonotype. The CDR3 DNA reads TGTGCCAGCAGTAGAGAGGACAGGGATGGCAATCAGCCCCAGCATTTT. It is translated as CASSREDRDGNQPQHF. V gene TRBV12-3 or TRBV12-4 combines with J gene TRBJ1-5; 8 nucleotides line up with TRBD1. Trimming at V came to 5 bases and at J to 2 bases, leaving 8 bases not matched to a gene. The length of the CDR3 is 16 residues.

This chain uses TRBV3-1 with TRBJ1-4; D is unresolved. This CDR3 is built from 15 residues. Germline-derived CDR1 and CDR2 are LGHDT and YNNKEL (reference sequence). V was cut by 1 base and J by 8 bases, with 14 bases left in between. DNA of the CDR3: TGTGCCAGCAGCCAAGCTTATGGGAGTGAGGAAAAACTGTTTTTT. This translates into CASSQAYGSEEKLFF. Full variable domain (outside the CDR3, taken from reference TRBV3-1 and TRBJ1-4): DTAVSQTPKYLVTQMGNDKSIKCEQNLGHDTMYWYKQDSKKFLKIMFSYNNKELIINETVPNRFSPKSPDKAHLNLHINSLELGDSAVYFCASSQAYGSEEKLFFGSGTQLSVL.

Written as DNA, the CDR3 is TGTGCCAGTAGTATAGGAGGGACTAGCGGGGGGCCCGAGCAGTACTTC. This sequence encodes CASSIGGTSGGPEQYF. This chain links TRBV19 with TRBJ2-7; TRBD2 aligns across 15 bases. CDR1 and CDR2 (germline): LNHDA, SQIVND (reference sequence). V was clipped by 1 base and J by 6 bases; unmatched bases: 4. CDR3 length equals 16 residues.

V usage is TRBV7-2 and J usage is TRBJ2-2; 10 bases agree with TRBD1. Germline CDR1 reads SGHTA; CDR2 reads FQGNSA. This CDR3 contains 17 residues. The ends lost 4 bases at V and 7 bases at J; junction bases unmatched: 12. Here the CDR3 DNA reads TGTGCCAGCAGCTCGATCGGGACAGGGGAGTTCGGCGGGGAGCTGTTTTTT. The encoded protein is CASSSIGTGEFGGELFF.

This clonotype was counted a few times. V and J are TRBV30 and TRBJ1-3, with D unresolved. V lost 5 bases and J 0 bases, leaving 5 bases between the germline ends. CDR3 length: 12 residues. Germline V gene sequence: CDR1 GTSNPN, CDR2 SVGIG (reference sequence). The CDR3 loop is CAWQFSGNTIYF. Written as DNA, the CDR3 is TGTGCCTGGCAGTTCTCTGGAAACACCATATATTTT.

The rearrangement joins TRBV7-1 to TRBJ2-7; TRBD2 might be the D (5 bases). TRBV7-1 counts as an open reading frame of uncertain function. Trimming removed 3 bases from V and 2 bases from J, with 14 bases in between. The length of the CDR3 is 15 residues. CDR3 nucleotides: TGTGCCAGCAGCTCGGACTTCTTCGGGACCTACGAGCAGTACTTC. Amino acid sequence: CASSSDFFGTYEQYF.

As concerns this clonotype: The CDR3 does not end in the conserved phenylalanine or tryptophan, so this is likely a read error. The DNA is omitted, as the CDR3 cannot be located on it reliably, and the CDR3 follows TCRdb's listing. The chain uses TRBV15 and TRBJ2-6; the table's D gene call, TRBD2, was not cross checked with the DNA. Including both end residues, the CDR3 is 13 amino acids long. Looked up from germline, CDR1 is LNHNV and CDR2 is YYDKDF (reference sequence). The CDR3 sequence is CATSRDRGTSGIT.

This clonotype was counted ten times or more. The CDR3 DNA reads as TGTGCCAGCAGCTTAGGGACAGGAAAAACTTCACCCCTCCACTTT. This codes for CASSLGTGKTSPLHF. J is TRBJ1-6 and V is TRBV7-9; 7 nucleotides align to TRBD1. V shed 1 base and J 9 bases; nucleotides not matched to a gene: 6. Germline V gives CDR1 SEHNR, CDR2 FQNEAQ (reference sequence). This CDR3 is built from 15 residues.

Only a few counts were recorded for this clonotype. The V gene is TRBV18, the J gene TRBJ2-7; no firm D call. The germline CDR1 and CDR2 sequences are KGHSH and LQKENI. V was pared by 2 bases and J by 5 bases, with 10 bases between. The CDR3 loop spans 13 amino acids. This CDR3 is CASSPGRAHEQYF. CDR3 in DNA: TGTGCCAGCTCACCAGGACGGGCCCACGAGCAGTACTTC.

The chain carries TRBV24-1 and TRBJ2-1; 7 bases match TRBD2. The CDR3 totals 16 residues. The trim removed 0 bases at V and 4 bases at J, leaving 5 bases unmatched. CDR1 KGHDR and CDR2 SFDVKD come from the germline V gene. The CDR3, as DNA: TGTGCCACCAGTGATTTGGGGGCGGGAGCTTACAATGAGCAGTTCTTC. It codes for CATSDLGAGAYNEQFF.

In its sample, this clonotype was seen many times. The chain is built from TRBV4-1 and TRBJ2-3, with 13 bases fitting TRBD2. Germline V gene sequence: CDR1 MGHRA, CDR2 YSYEKL. Losses at the gene ends were 5 bases for V and 7 bases for J; bases not matched to a gene: 6. There are 15 residues in the CDR3. CDR3 sequence: CASSAPGLAGNTQYF. In nucleotides, the CDR3 is TGCGCCAGCAGCGCTCCGGGACTAGCGGGGAATACGCAGTATTTT.

This clonotype was found many times. J is TRBJ1-1 and V is TRBV6-1; the D is unclear. V lost 1 base, J lost 4 bases, and 13 bases lay in between. The CDR3 runs 15 residues. The germline gives CDR1 MNHNS, CDR2 SASEGT. In nucleotides, the CDR3 is TGTGCCAGCAGTGAAGAGTTGGGTGGTGGCACTGAAGCTTTCTTT. Translating gives CASSEELGGGTEAFF.

This clonotype was seen at least ten times. This chain links TRBV5-4 with TRBJ2-5; the D gene is possibly TRBD2 (6 bases). Trimming pared 4 bases from V and 3 bases from J, leaving 19 bases between. Germline values: CDR1 SGHNT, CDR2 YYREEE (reference sequence). The CDR3 spans 16 residues. DNA for the CDR3: TGTGCCAGCAGCGCGGTCGGGAGAGAGGTGGAAGAGACCCAGTACTTC. Residues: CASSAVGREVEETQYF.

In this sample, this clonotype turned up many times. The chain has TRBV7-9 and TRBJ2-1; 11 bases are shared with TRBD2. V was clipped by 4 bases and J by 0 bases; unmatched bases: 8. The CDR3 totals 18 residues. Germline V gives CDR1 SEHNR, CDR2 FQNEAQ (reference sequence). The CDR3 nucleotides read TGTGCCAGCAGCTCGCTAGCGGGAGGCCGCAGCTCCTACAATGAGCAGTTCTTC. This gives the protein CASSSLAGGRSSYNEQFF.

V gene TRBV5-4 combines with J gene TRBJ1-1, with no clear D. Trimming pared 4 bases from V and 5 bases from J, leaving 12 bases between. The CDR3 spans 13 residues. Germline V CDR1 and CDR2: SGHNT, YYREEE (reference sequence). In DNA form, the CDR3 reads TGTGCCAGCAGCCCGGCGGCGGAAACTGAAGCTTTCTTT. Its protein is CASSPAAETEAFF.

This clonotype was detected once. The chain recombines TRBV2 with TRBJ2-2, with D perhaps being TRBD1 or TRBD2 (5 bases each). Trimming stripped 6 bases from V and 5 bases from J, with 19 bases between. Germline lookup yields CDR1 SNHLY and CDR2 FYNNEI. This CDR3 region has 16 residues. Written as DNA, the CDR3 is TGTGCCAGCAGCGTAGAATCGGGACGGATGACCGGGGAGCTGTTTTTT. This codes for CASSVESGRMTGELFF.

This clonotype occurred many times. The chain uses TRBV19 and TRBJ2-3; D is perhaps TRBD2 (7 bases). The ends were cut back, 7 bases at V and 2 bases at J, with 19 bases in the middle. The germline V gene encodes CDR1 LNHDA and CDR2 SQIVND (reference sequence). This CDR3 is built from 16 residues. This chain's CDR3 is CASIKNGAGHTDTQYF. CDR3 bases: TGTGCCAGTATAAAAAATGGAGCGGGACACACAGATACGCAGTATTTT. Based on the CDR3 plus reference TRBV19 and TRBJ2-3, the full variable domain is DGGITQSPKYLFRKEGQNVTLSCEQNLNHDAMYWYRQDPGQGLRLIYYSQIVNDFQKGDIAEGYSVSREKKESFPLTVTSAQKNPTAFYLCASIKNGAGHTDTQYFGPGTRLTVL.

This clonotype was counted many times. The gene calls are TRBV9 and TRBJ1-1, with D perhaps TRBD1 (6 bases). The CDR3 covers 16 residues. The V and J ends lost 3 bases and 3 bases respectively, with 18 bases between them. Germline CDR1 is SGDLS and CDR2 is YYNGEE. CDR3 loop: CASSEGGGVKDTEAFF. CDR3 nucleotide sequence: TGTGCCAGCAGCGAGGGAGGGGGGGTGAAAGACACTGAAGCTTTCTTT.

The table lists this clonotype with many counts. CDR3 coding DNA: TGCGCCAGCAGTGAATGGGGAATAAGACCCTACGAGCAGTACTTC. Its protein is CASSEWGIRPYEQYF. The chain couples TRBV10-2 to TRBJ2-7; D is unresolved. This CDR3 has 15 amino acids. Germline assignment: CDR1 WSHSY and CDR2 SAAADI. Trimming removed 3 bases at V and 2 bases at J, with 14 bases between.

In the case of this clonotype: Sequence at one end of the junction differs from germline and may be a read error. The chain's CDR3 is CAGSLPRTGNTLYF. The CDR3 DNA reads as TGTGCCGGCAGCTTACCCAGGACTGGAAACACCTTATATTTT. The chain has TRBV11-2 and TRBJ1-3; the D is unclear. CDR1 and CDR2 from the germline V gene are SGHAT and FQNNGV. The CDR3 is made up of 14 amino acids.